The 20 T cell receptor beta chains below were found in one sample sequenced in a study of blood T cell repertoires in COVID-19. Profiled with immunoSEQ multiplex PCR; TCRdb holds only in-frame clones, not every one. The table has about 180,000 clones, roughly 80% seen once. Sequenced sample: peripheral blood. The receptors were sampled from a human donor in a cohort sampled during active COVID-19.

This chain uses TRBV7-2 with TRBJ2-5; TRBD2 might be the D (5 bases). CDR3 length equals 16 residues. In germline, CDR1 is SGHTA, CDR2 FQGNSA. V lost 0 bases to trimming and J lost 0 bases, with 11 bases between them. The CDR3 loop is CASSLALGADQETQYF. The CDR3 DNA reads TGTGCCAGCAGCTTAGCGCTCGGAGCGGACCAAGAGACCCAGTACTTC.

The V and J genes are TRBV12-3 or TRBV12-4 and TRBJ2-7; D unclear. The CDR3 has 12 residues. Trimming shortened V by 6 bases and J by 2 bases, and 8 bases separated the two germline ends. The CDR3 nucleotides are TGTGCCAGCAGCGAGGTCACCTACGAGCAGTACTTC. This sequence encodes CASSEVTYEQYF.

The rearrangement uses TRBV2 and TRBJ2-2; tentative D call: TRBD2 (6 bases). The CDR3 contains 17 residues. CDR1 and CDR2 from the germline V gene are SNHLY and FYNNEI. V lost 4 bases and J lost 0, with 15 bases in between. The CDR3 DNA is TGTGCCAGCAGTGGTGATACCGGGACTGCGAACACCGGGGAGCTGTTTTTT. This codes for CASSGDTGTANTGELFF. The variable domain in full, with the rest retrieved from reference TRBV2 and TRBJ2-2, is EPEVTQTPSHQVTQMGQEVILRCVPISNHLYFYWYRQILGQKVEFLVSFYNNEISEKSEIFDDQFSVERPDGSNFTLKIRSTKLEDSAMYFCASSGDTGTANTGELFFGEGSRLTVL.

This clone was seen just once. The genes are TRBV2 and TRBJ2-3; D unresolved. The V end was cut by 7 bases, the J end by 0 bases, with 2 bases between. Germline V gene sequence: CDR1 SNHLY, CDR2 FYNNEI. The CDR3 consists of 11 residues. CDR3 nucleotide sequence: TGTGCCAGCACTAGCACAGATACGCAGTATTTT. This translates into CASTSTDTQYF.

This chain joins TRBV27 and TRBJ2-7, with D perhaps TRBD1 (6 bases). Germline V gene lookup returns CDR1 MNHEY and CDR2 SMNVEV (reference sequence). The V and J ends lost 8 bases and 1 base respectively, with 15 bases between them. CDR3 length: 14 amino acids. CDR3 nucleotide sequence: TGTGCCAGCTCAATACAGGGACCTTCCTACGAGCAGTACTTC. Protein: CASSIQGPSYEQYF.

The chain is built from TRBV5-4 and TRBJ2-5; D not resolved. Germline assignment: CDR1 SGHNT and CDR2 YYREEE (reference sequence). V was shortened by 1 base and J by 2 bases, with 6 bases between the two germline ends. The CDR3 covers 13 residues. CDR3 amino acids: CASSLTVQETQYF. The CDR3 nucleotides read TGTGCCAGCAGCTTGACAGTTCAAGAGACCCAGTACTTC.

The chain links TRBV18 to TRBJ2-5; maybe TRBD1 (5 bases). Trimming left V 3 bases short and J 2 bases short, with 7 bases between. The CDR3 extends over 13 amino acids. Germline V lookup: CDR1 KGHSH, CDR2 LQKENI. This chain's CDR3 is CASSPRQQETQYF. The CDR3 region has the DNA TGTGCCAGCTCACCCAGACAGCAAGAGACCCAGTACTTC.

This chain joins TRBV11-2 and TRBJ2-7; tentatively, D is TRBD2 (5 bases). Between the trimmed V and J ends, which lost 1 base and 5 bases, there was a span of 9 bases. Germline CDR1 is SGHAT and CDR2 is FQNNGV. The CDR3 totals 13 residues. CDR3 region: CASSLVAGNEQYF. In nucleotides, the CDR3 is TGTGCCAGCAGCTTAGTGGCGGGTAACGAGCAGTACTTC.

This chain links TRBV12-3 or TRBV12-4 with TRBJ2-7; TRBD2 agrees at 8 bases. The J segment lost 7 bases and the V segment lost 6 bases, leaving 8 bases of the junction unmatched. CDR3 size: 13 residues. For the CDR3, the DNA is TGTGCCAGCAGCCCTAGCGGGTTGGGTGAGCAGTACTTC. This gives the protein CASSPSGLGEQYF.

This chain links TRBV10-3 with TRBJ2-7; D possibly corresponds to TRBD2 (6 bases). V was pared by 2 bases and J by 3 bases, with 20 bases between. This CDR3 region has 17 residues. Germline V CDR1 and CDR2: ENHRY, SYGVKD. The CDR3 region has the DNA TGTGCCATCAGTGAGGCCTCGATACTAGCAAGTCTCTACGAGCAGTACTTC. Its protein is CAISEASILASLYEQYF.

The gene calls are TRBV6-1 and TRBJ1-1; D is possibly TRBD1 (5 bases). The CDR3 is 14 residues long. Trimming left V 3 bases short and J 4 bases short, with 12 bases between. The germline V gene encodes CDR1 MNHNS and CDR2 SASEGT. Here the CDR3 DNA reads TGTGCCAGCAGTGAGGGGGGGTTGGCCACTGAAGCTTTCTTT. This gives the protein CASSEGGLATEAFF.

The genes are TRBV19 and TRBJ1-2; D gene ambiguous. The ends were cut back, 6 bases at V and 4 bases at J, with 12 bases in the middle. Per the germline V gene, CDR1 is LNHDA and CDR2 is SQIVND (reference sequence). The CDR3 extends over 13 amino acids. CDR3 amino acids: CASRPGAAYGYTF. The CDR3 nucleotides are TGTGCCAGTAGGCCCGGCGCGGCCTATGGCTACACCTTC.

A single count supports this clone. This chain connects TRBV7-8 to TRBJ2-1; 8 nucleotides align to TRBD2. This CDR3 is 15 amino acids long. V lost 1 base and J lost 3; bases outside the gene matches: 2. Germline CDR1 SGHVS, CDR2 FQNEAQ. The CDR3: CASSLGLAGYNEQFF. The CDR3 DNA is TGTGCCAGCAGCTTAGGTCTAGCGGGCTACAATGAGCAGTTCTTC.

This clone turned up a few times. CDR3 loop: CASSAPDRSTEAFF. CDR3 bases: TGTGCCAGCAGCGCCCCGGACAGGTCCACTGAAGCTTTCTTT. The chain joins TRBV9 to TRBJ1-1, with 7 nucleotides matching TRBD1. Per the germline V gene, CDR1 is SGDLS and CDR2 is YYNGEE. With V trimmed by 3 bases and J by 4 bases, 6 bases remained unmatched. CDR3 size: 14 residues.

The rearrangement joins TRBV2 to TRBJ2-7, with TRBD2 as a possible D gene (6 bases). Per the germline V gene, CDR1 is SNHLY and CDR2 is FYNNEI. The CDR3 extends over 15 amino acids. V shed 6 bases and J shed 0 bases, with 15 bases lying between them. The CDR3 loop reads CASRETGLFSYEQYF. As DNA, the CDR3 is TGTGCCAGCAGGGAAACAGGACTATTCTCCTACGAGCAGTACTTC.

The chain is built from TRBV19 and TRBJ2-5; TRBD1 matches at 10 bases. The CDR3 covers 16 residues. The V and J ends lost 1 base and 5 bases, in that order; junction bases with no gene match: 7. Looked up from germline, CDR1 is LNHDA and CDR2 is SQIVND (reference sequence). CDR3 protein: CASSIVSGQGKETQYF. In DNA, the CDR3 is TGTGCCAGTAGTATAGTGTCGGGACAGGGGAAGGAGACCCAGTACTTC.

For the CDR3, the DNA is TGTGCCAGCAGTAGACAGGCGAACACTGAAGCTTTCTTT. This encodes CASSRQANTEAFF. This chain connects TRBV6-5 to TRBJ1-1; a possible D gene is TRBD1 (6 bases). V was trimmed by 5 bases and J by 1 base, leaving 8 bases between them. There are 13 residues in the CDR3. Germline assignment: CDR1 MNHEY and CDR2 SVGAGI.

The chain recombines TRBV28 with TRBJ2-7; D may be TRBD2 (6 bases). Trimming removed 3 bases at V and 8 bases at J, with 20 bases between. This CDR3 is 15 amino acids long. Looked up from germline, CDR1 is MDHEN and CDR2 is SYDVKM. The CDR3 region is CASSLSGEGSFQQYF. For the CDR3, the DNA is TGTGCCAGCAGTTTGTCGGGAGAGGGTAGCTTCCAGCAGTACTTC. Complete variable domain (other parts from reference TRBV28 and TRBJ2-7): DVKVTQSSRYLVKRTGEKVFLECVQDMDHENMFWYRQDPGLGLRLIYFSYDVKMKEKGDIPEGYSVSREKKERFSLILESASTNQTSMYLCASSLSGEGSFQQYFGPGTRLTVT.

This chain links TRBV18 with TRBJ2-5; TRBD1 matches 7 bases. J gave up 4 bases and V 3 bases, and 2 bases lay outside the gene matches. CDR3 length: 13 amino acids. The germline gives CDR1 KGHSH, CDR2 LQKENI. CDR3 sequence: CASSPGTAETQYF. CDR3 nucleotide sequence: TGTGCCAGCTCACCCGGGACAGCAGAGACCCAGTACTTC.

The V call is TRBV4-3, the J call TRBJ1-5; perhaps TRBD1 as D (5 bases). Looked up from germline, CDR1 is LGHNA and CDR2 is YSLEER. V lost 0 bases and J lost 6, with 12 bases in between. This CDR3 has 15 amino acids. CDR3 sequence (DNA): TGCGCCAGCAGCCAAGATAGGGGATGGGGTCAGCCCCAGCATTTT. Residues: CASSQDRGWGQPQHF.